This is a list of T cell receptor beta chains from one sample in a study of identical twins. TCRdb redid the calling of the 5' RACE reads with MiXCR, one entry per CDR3 protein. The sample holds about 690,000 distinct CDR3 sequences, roughly 6% seen once. The sequenced sample was naive T cells sorted from blood. These receptors were taken from a man younger than 35 in good health. CDR3s include the opening cysteine and the closing phenylalanine or tryptophan. Fields, in order: V gene, CDR3 protein.

v_gene: TRBV12-3/TRBV12-4
CDR3aa: CASSLTGAGGEYF

v_gene: TRBV24-1
CDR3aa: CATSDGSDSTDTQYF

v_gene: TRBV6-5
CDR3aa: CASSYSRGRGLVTGELFF

v_gene: TRBV6-1
CDR3aa: CASKGQEGMKNIQYF

v_gene: TRBV12-3/TRBV12-4
CDR3aa: CASSRRTIAKNIQYF

v_gene: TRBV4-2
CDR3aa: CASSQEGRESYNEQFF

v_gene: TRBV10-3
CDR3aa: CAISGESGDTQYF

v_gene: TRBV5-1
CDR3aa: CASSLEGRIYEQYF

v_gene: TRBV7-6
CDR3aa: CASSAKGNTEAFF

v_gene: TRBV7-9
CDR3aa: CASRDRDRGRSGEQFF

v_gene: TRBV7-2
CDR3aa: CASAPASYEQYF

v_gene: TRBV5-1
CDR3aa: CASSLARSGTGELFF

v_gene: TRBV5-1
CDR3aa: CASSLGAGTGTQETQYF

v_gene: TRBV9
CDR3aa: CASSVDPGALQTLHF

v_gene: TRBV6-1
CDR3aa: CASRNFPDGRTDTQYF

v_gene: TRBV30
CDR3aa: CAWSTTVTGVDEQFF

v_gene: TRBV28
CDR3aa: CASSLARALGQPQHF

v_gene: TRBV7-6
CDR3aa: CASSLVGGQPQHF

v_gene: TRBV29-1
CDR3aa: CSVDGQGANTEAFF

v_gene: TRBV19
CDR3aa: CASTGTGLRGYTF

v_gene: TRBV6-2/TRBV6-3
CDR3aa: CASSYSRQGSSQPQHF

v_gene: TRBV11-2
CDR3aa: CASSLVSTADTQYF

v_gene: TRBV10-3
CDR3aa: CAISEVFGLAGPNEQFF

v_gene: TRBV12-3/TRBV12-4
CDR3aa: CASSFFTRDAAYNSPLHF

v_gene: TRBV11-2
CDR3aa: CASSLEVGATRIRNTIYF

v_gene: TRBV19
CDR3aa: CASRPGLAGDYNEQFF

v_gene: TRBV5-1
CDR3aa: CASSWSSGNYEQYF

v_gene: TRBV6-5
CDR3aa: CASSYSGTGLYGYTF

v_gene: TRBV28
CDR3aa: CASRRSLGVNQPQHF

v_gene: TRBV6-5
CDR3aa: CASSYSHSKTPNNIQYF

v_gene: TRBV6-5
CDR3aa: CASSYGQNYEQYF

v_gene: TRBV10-3
CDR3aa: CAISSGLAGAINEQFF

v_gene: TRBV20-1
CDR3aa: CSARLRRGPRETQYF

v_gene: TRBV7-9
CDR3aa: CASSFGTGNDEQYF

v_gene: TRBV7-9
CDR3aa: CATGDGTQYF

v_gene: TRBV29-1
CDR3aa: CSVVIQTDTQYF

v_gene: TRBV11-2
CDR3aa: CASSRTPDRQYF

v_gene: TRBV20-1
CDR3aa: CSARMGVGNIQYF

v_gene: TRBV12-3/TRBV12-4
CDR3aa: CASTSGAGTQYF

v_gene: TRBV27
CDR3aa: CASSILEGANVLTF

v_gene: TRBV30
CDR3aa: CCQRLSTDTQYF

v_gene: TRBV7-9
CDR3aa: CASSLVALAGEHNEQFF

v_gene: TRBV28
CDR3aa: CASSSDRGQSYEQYF

v_gene: TRBV12-3/TRBV12-4
CDR3aa: CASSPDSPLTLHF

v_gene: TRBV11-2
CDR3aa: CASSSQGYGNQPQHF

v_gene: TRBV18
CDR3aa: CASSPRRNIQYF

v_gene: TRBV29-1
CDR3aa: CSVGRAVDTQYF

v_gene: TRBV20-1
CDR3aa: CSARKQVSYNEQFF

v_gene: TRBV4-1
CDR3aa: CASSQEGTGNTEAFF

v_gene: TRBV6-2/TRBV6-3
CDR3aa: CASSYSAGLGQYF

v_gene: TRBV6-5
CDR3aa: CASSYATGVDYGYTF

v_gene: TRBV5-6
CDR3aa: CASSQNRGELFF

v_gene: TRBV7-2
CDR3aa: CASSLAGGYTF

v_gene: TRBV4-3
CDR3aa: CASSRERFDTQYF

v_gene: TRBV29-1
CDR3aa: CSAEVQGQAKNIQYF

v_gene: TRBV2
CDR3aa: CASSAEAFF

v_gene: TRBV20-1
CDR3aa: CSARDGQGGQFF

v_gene: TRBV11-3
CDR3aa: CASHVGIGTEAFF

v_gene: TRBV3-1
CDR3aa: CASSQEFRISTDTQYF

v_gene: TRBV5-1
CDR3aa: CASSLEGGPYKGDTQYF